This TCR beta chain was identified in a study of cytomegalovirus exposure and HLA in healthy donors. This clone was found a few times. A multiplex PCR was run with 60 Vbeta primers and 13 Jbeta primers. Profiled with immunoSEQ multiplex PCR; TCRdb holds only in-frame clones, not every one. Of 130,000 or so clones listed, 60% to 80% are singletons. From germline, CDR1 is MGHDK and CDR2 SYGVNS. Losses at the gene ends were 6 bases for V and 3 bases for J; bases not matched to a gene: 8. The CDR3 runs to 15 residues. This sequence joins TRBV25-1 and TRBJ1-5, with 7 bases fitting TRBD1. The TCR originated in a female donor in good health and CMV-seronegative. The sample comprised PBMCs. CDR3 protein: CASSLGTADNQPQHF. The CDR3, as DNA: TGTGCCAGCAGCCTCGGGACAGCAGACAATCAGCCCCAGCATTTT.